Listed here are 13 T cell receptor beta chains from one sample, sequenced in a study of tumor-infiltrating lymphocytes in primary liver carcinoma. Co-extraction of RNA and DNA was performed on about 20-32 mg of unsorted bulk tissue. Using a constant-region primer together with ProtoScript II reverse transcriptase, TCR beta cDNA was made from roughly 520 ng of total RNA. Employing slightly modified ARM-PCR, three nested multiplex PCR rounds were run, and these gave rise to the TCR beta libraries. PCR rounds one and two used TRBV1-TRBV30 forward primers with a C-beta reverse primer for roughly 9 cycles each. In TCRdb, the multiplex PCR reads were re-called with MiXCR into one record per CDR3 protein. The table records under 200,000 distinct CDR3 sequences, about 82% of them present only once. The sequencing input was tumor tissue from primary liver carcinoma. The source of these receptors is a man aged 40-55 years with primary liver carcinoma and hepatitis B virus infection.

The J gene is TRBJ1-2, the V gene TRBV6-1; possibly TRBD1 for D (6 bases). The CDR3 is 14 amino acids. The germline CDR1 and CDR2 sequences are MNHNS and SASEGT. For the CDR3, the DNA is TGTACCTGCACCACAACGGCAGGGGACTATGGCTACACCTTC. Translating it yields CTCTTTAGDYGYTF.

This rearrangement joins TRBV6-2 or TRBV6-3 to TRBJ2-1; 13 nucleotides align to TRBD2. CDR1 MNHEY and CDR2 SVGEGT come from the germline V gene. The CDR3 runs to 17 residues. The CDR3 protein is CANSSLPTSGRQSEQFF. CDR3 nucleotides: TGTGCTAACAGTTCACTACCGACTAGCGGGAGGCAGAGTGAGCAGTTCTTC.

The CDR3 DNA reads as TGTGCCTCCGAAACCGGGAAGTCGAAAAGAAAAGAGACCCAGTACTTC. Its translation is CASETGKSKRKETQYF. The rearrangement uses TRBV10-3 and TRBJ2-5; possible D gene TRBD2, 5 bases. V lost 11 bases to trimming and J lost 3 bases, with 25 bases between them. This CDR3 region has 16 residues. Per the germline V gene, CDR1 is ENHRY and CDR2 is SYGVKD.

This chain joins TRBV6-2 or TRBV6-3 and TRBJ2-7; D perhaps matches TRBD2 (6 bases). Germline CDR1 is MNHEY and CDR2 is SVGEGT. This CDR3 has 14 residues. V lost 6 bases, J lost 12 bases, and 24 bases lay in between. The CDR3 reads CASSLRERAHKLYF. DNA for the CDR3: TGTGCCAGCAGCCTCCGGGAGAGGGCCCACAAGCTGTACTTC.

As to this clonotype: A read error may account for a junction end that differs from germline. J is TRBJ2-7 and V is TRBV12-3 or TRBV12-4; 7 positions match TRBD1. The CDR3 has 14 amino acids. In DNA form, the CDR3 reads TGTACCAGCACTCCCGGGACAGAAGAACACGAGCAGTACTTC. Translating it yields CTSTPGTEEHEQYF.

As concerns this clonotype: One junction end does not reproduce the germline sequence, and a read error may be involved. The V gene is TRBV11-3, the J gene TRBJ2-1, with D possibly TRBD2 on 6 matching bases. Per germline, CDR1 SGHNT and CDR2 YENEEA. The CDR3 runs 17 residues. CDR3 nucleotides: TGTGCTAGCAGCTCAGGCGTACTGGGACTCCCCCACAATGAGCAGTTCTTC. This gives the protein CASSSGVLGLPHNEQFF.

The CDR3 loop reads CASSHWRGIYNEQFF. The CDR3 bases are TGTGCCAGCAGCCATTGGCGGGGCATCTATAATGAGCAGTTCTTC. V is TRBV4-2 and J is TRBJ2-1, with D possibly TRBD2 on 6 matching bases. V lost 3 bases and J 7 bases, leaving 16 bases between the germline ends. In germline, CDR1 is LGHNA, CDR2 YNFKEQ. The CDR3 extends over 15 amino acids.

About this clonotype: One end of the junction varies from germline; a read error may be responsible. The CDR3 reads CASSEYKQRSYEQYF. CDR3 nucleotides: TGTGCCAGTAGTGAATACAAGCAGAGGTCCTACGAGCAGTACTTC. This chain links TRBV6-1 with TRBJ2-7, with D unresolved. The CDR3 sequence is 15 residues long. Germline CDR1 is MNHNS and CDR2 is SASEGT.

Comment on this clonotype: A read error is likely, as this CDR3 ends without the conserved phenylalanine or tryptophan. The V call is TRBV6-5, the J call TRBJ2-6; D is undetermined. This CDR3 spans 16 amino acids. The V gene's germline CDR1 is MNHEY and CDR2 SVGAGI. V lost 6 bases and J 0 bases, leaving 12 bases between the germline ends. The CDR3 region is CASRYFTGSGANVLTL. CDR3 nucleotides: TGTGCCAGCAGATATTTCACGGGCTCTGGGGCCAACGTCCTGACTTTG.

A remark on this clonotype: Since no conserved phenylalanine or tryptophan closes the CDR3, a read error is the likely cause. The gene calls are TRBV12-3 or TRBV12-4 and TRBJ2-2; D is uncertain. The CDR3 length is 11 residues. Trimming took 8 bases from V and 9 from J, leaving 10 bases between them. Here the CDR3 DNA reads TGTGCCAGCTGTTCCCGGAGGGAGCTGTTTTAT. Amino acid sequence: CASCSRRELFY.

A word on this clonotype: A read error may account for a junction end that differs from germline. The chain joins TRBV29-1 to TRBJ2-5, with 8 bases aligning to TRBD2. The germline gives CDR1 SQVTM, CDR2 ANQGSEA. This CDR3 has 13 residues. The CDR3 loop reads CRVEGTRKETQYF. CDR3 nucleotides: TGCAGGGTTGAAGGGACTAGGAAGGAGACCCAGTATTTC.

Turning to this clonotype: A read error may produce the germline difference seen at one junction end. The chain is built from TRBV11-3 and TRBJ1-5; D is possibly TRBD1 (5 bases). This CDR3 region has 15 residues. CDR1 and CDR2 (germline): SGHNT, YENEEA. The CDR3 DNA is TGTGGCAGCAACTTAGATCTGGGGGTGGCCCAGCCCCAGCATTTT. The encoded protein is CGSNLDLGVAQPQHF.

In the case of this clonotype: One end of the junction varies from germline; a read error may be responsible. The chain recombines TRBV29-1 with TRBJ1-6, with unresolved D. Germline V CDR1 and CDR2: SQVTM, ANQGSEA. This CDR3 region has 12 residues. The CDR3 spells CSVVQYNSSLHF. The CDR3, as DNA: TGCAGCGTTGTTCAGTATAATTCATCCCTCCACTTT. The full variable domain, its missing parts supplied by reference TRBV29-1 and TRBJ1-6, is SAVISQKPSRDICQRGTSLTIQCQVDSQVTMMFWYRQQPGQSLTLIATANQGSEATYESGFVIDKFPISRPNLTFSTLTVSNMSPEDSSIYLCSVVQYNSSLHFGNGTRLTVT.